This T cell receptor beta chain was observed in a study of cytomegalovirus exposure and HLA in healthy donors. The primer mix had 60 Vbeta and 13 Jbeta primers. Generated by immunoSEQ multiplex PCR, the TCRdb table keeps only in-frame clones and is missing some. The sample lists fewer than 200,000 clones, approximately 80% seen once, with about 1.5% in the top ten. Trimming took 2 bases from V and 3 from J; bases not matched to a gene: 6. Germline V gives CDR1 SGHRS, CDR2 YFSETQ. This CDR3 has 16 amino acids. The TCR sequence derives from a young woman in good health and CMV-seronegative. The rearrangement links TRBV5-1 to TRBJ2-4; 9 nucleotides align to TRBD1. Sequenced: PBMCs. The CDR3 nucleotides read TGCGCCAGCAGCTTCTGGACAGGGGTTAGCAAAAACATTCAGTACTTC. Amino acids: CASSFWTGVSKNIQYF.